This TCR beta chain emerged from a study of blood T cell repertoires in COVID-19. In the study overall: PBMCs, B-cell-depleted T cells, or T cells were the source of the cDNA or gDNA that made up the material.

This CDR3 has 16 residues. The V gene's germline CDR1 is SQVTM and CDR2 ANQGSEA. V lost 0 bases and J lost 8; bases outside the gene matches: 10. This clone came up a few times. Here immunoSEQ multiplex PCR was the method, and the copy in TCRdb shows in-frame clones only, minus some. This sample has roughly 75,000 clones, with 74% found just once. Sequences were obtained from peripheral blood. V gene TRBV29-1 combines with J gene TRBJ2-1; 10 bases map to TRBD2. This clonotype was sampled from a human donor with acute or convalescent COVID-19. The donor label of this sample is uncertain. CDR3 loop: CSVEDLPSGSADEQFF. Written as DNA, the CDR3 is TGCAGCGTTGAAGATCTCCCTAGCGGGAGTGCCGATGAGCAGTTCTTC.